This is a list of T cell receptor beta chains from one sample in a study of shared clonotypes between healthy human individuals. Clones were sequenced by immunoSEQ multiplex PCR, and TCRdb holds only the in-frame ones, with some missing. The table includes some 1 million clones, more than 60% detected once. Sequenced sample: memory CD4+ T cells sorted from blood. The receptors were gathered from a man between 18 and 29 years old in good health. Each CDR3 is given with its conserved first and last residue. The order of the fields is J gene, D gene, V gene, clone size, CDR3 protein, CDR3 DNA. A D gene is named only where the DNA matches it firmly. Part of the rows lack a size; the others show once, few, many or a class for expanded clones.

>TRBJ1-5|TRBD1|TRBV19|few
CASSYRGRVNQPQHF
TGTGCCAGTAGTTACAGGGGGCGCGTCAATCAGCCCCAGCATTTT
>TRBJ1-6|TRBD1|TRBV7-8|-
CASSGGQENSPLHF
TGTGCCAGCAGCGGCGGACAGGAAAATTCACCCCTCCACTTT
>TRBJ2-3|TRBD2|TRBV11-2|-
CASSSAGASGRYTQYF
TGTGCCAGCAGCTCAGCGGGGGCCTCGGGGCGCTATACGCAGTATTTT
>TRBJ2-7|TRBD2|TRBV30|-
CAWTTGRGSYEQYF
TGTGCCTGGACCACCGGGAGGGGATCCTACGAGCAGTACTTC
>TRBJ1-3|-|TRBV6-6|-
CASSYFQGGSGNTIYF
TGTGCCAGCAGTTACTTCCAGGGCGGCTCTGGAAACACCATATATTTT
>TRBJ1-5|-|TRBV18|-
CASSPSRGDNQPQHF
TGTGCCAGCTCACCATCTAGAGGGGATAATCAGCCCCAGCATTTT
>TRBJ1-2|-|TRBV6-1|-
CASSRTGNYGYTF
TGTGCCAGCAGTCGGACGGGGAACTATGGCTACACCTTC
>TRBJ1-2|-|TRBV6-1|few
CASAPERNLKGYTF
TGTGCCAGCGCCCCAGAAAGGAATCTCAAGGGCTACACCTTC
>TRBJ1-1|-|TRBV7-9|-
CASSQELGTEAFF
TGCGCCAGCAGCCAAGAACTCGGCACTGAAGCTTTCTTT
>TRBJ2-3|-|TRBV5-1|-
CASSSQGLVGTDTQYF
TGCGCCAGCAGCTCCCAGGGGTTGGTTGGCACAGATACGCAGTATTTT
>TRBJ1-1|-|TRBV19|few
CASSIDTARENTEAFF
TGTGCCAGTAGTATAGATACGGCCAGGGAGAACACTGAAGCTTTCTTT
>TRBJ2-5|-|TRBV7-9|-
CASSSGRAQETQYF
TGTGCCAGCAGCTCCGGACGGGCCCAAGAGACCCAGTACTTC
>TRBJ1-1|TRBD1|TRBV12-5|few
CASGPDRVANTEAFF
TGTGCTAGTGGACCGGACAGGGTAGCGAACACTGAAGCTTTCTTT
>TRBJ1-2|-|TRBV28|-
CASSSGGEGNYGYTF
TGTGCCAGCAGTTCCGGGGGGGAGGGGAACTATGGCTACACCTTC
>TRBJ2-2|-|TRBV6-5|-
CASSYLATPGELFF
TGTGCCAGCAGTTACCTAGCTACCCCCGGGGAGCTGTTTTTT
>TRBJ2-5|TRBD1|TRBV11-2|-
CASSPGQSFQETQYF
TGTGCCAGCAGCCCGGGACAGAGCTTCCAAGAGACCCAGTACTTC
>TRBJ2-7|TRBD2|TRBV7-7|-
CASSSPGLDLYEQYF
TGTGCTAGCAGCTCACCGGGACTAGACCTCTACGAGCAGTACTTC
>TRBJ1-1|-|TRBV5-1|-
CASSSGGRGTEAFF
TGCGCCAGCAGCTCCGGGGGCAGGGGCACTGAAGCTTTCTTT
>TRBJ2-2|-|TRBV10-3|-
CATRRGENTGELFF
TGTGCCACCCGGCGGGGAGAAAACACCGGGGAGCTGTTTTTT
>TRBJ1-4|TRBD1|TRBV9|few
CASSVLGQVNEKLFF
TGTGCCAGCAGCGTATTGGGACAGGTTAATGAAAAACTGTTTTTT
>TRBJ2-6|-|TRBV6-1|-
CASSATGIGANVLTF
TGTGCCAGCAGTGCCACAGGGATTGGGGCCAACGTCCTGACTTTC
>TRBJ2-2|-|TRBV27|few
CASRLGLNTGELFF
TGTGCCAGCAGGTTGGGCCTTAACACCGGGGAGCTGTTTTTT
>TRBJ1-4|-|TRBV10-3|few
CAIREEGPGEKLFF
TGTGCCATCAGGGAGGAGGGGCCCGGTGAAAAACTGTTTTTT
>TRBJ1-1|-|TRBV29-1|-
CSVGILGRVGNGEAFF
TGCAGCGTTGGAATTTTGGGCAGGGTAGGTAACGGTGAAGCTTTCTTT
>TRBJ2-1|TRBD2|TRBV18|-
CASSPSLAGGNNEQFF
TGTGCCAGCTCACCTTCTCTAGCGGGGGGCAACAATGAGCAGTTCTTC
>TRBJ2-1|TRBD2|TRBV29-1|-
CSVGGRARRSYNEQFF
TGCAGCGTTGGCGGGAGGGCCCGACGCTCCTACAATGAGCAGTTCTTC